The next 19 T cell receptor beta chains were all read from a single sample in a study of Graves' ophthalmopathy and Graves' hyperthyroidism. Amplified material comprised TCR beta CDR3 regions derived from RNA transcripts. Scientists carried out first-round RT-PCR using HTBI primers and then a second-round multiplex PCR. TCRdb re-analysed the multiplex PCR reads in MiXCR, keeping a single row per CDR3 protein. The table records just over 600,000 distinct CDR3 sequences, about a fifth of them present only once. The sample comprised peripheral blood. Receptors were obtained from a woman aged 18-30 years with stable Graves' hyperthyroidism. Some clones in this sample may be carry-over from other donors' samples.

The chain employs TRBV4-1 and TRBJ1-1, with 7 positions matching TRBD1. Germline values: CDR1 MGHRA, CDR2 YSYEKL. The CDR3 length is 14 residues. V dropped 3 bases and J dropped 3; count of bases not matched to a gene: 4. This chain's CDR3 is CASSHIGTDTEAFF. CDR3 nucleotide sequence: TGCGCCAGCAGCCATATAGGGACAGACACTGAAGCTTTCTTT.

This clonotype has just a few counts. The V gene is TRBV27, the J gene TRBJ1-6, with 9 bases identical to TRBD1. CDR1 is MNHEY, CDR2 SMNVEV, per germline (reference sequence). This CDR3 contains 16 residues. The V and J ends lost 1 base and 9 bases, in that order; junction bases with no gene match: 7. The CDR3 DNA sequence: TGTGCCAGCAGTTTATTCACAGGGGGCCTCGGTTCACCCCTCCACTTT. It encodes CASSLFTGGLGSPLHF.

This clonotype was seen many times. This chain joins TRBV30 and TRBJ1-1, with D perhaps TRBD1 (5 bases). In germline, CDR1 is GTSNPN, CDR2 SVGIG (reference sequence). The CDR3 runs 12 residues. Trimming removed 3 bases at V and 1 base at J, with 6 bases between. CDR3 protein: CAWRGGNTEAFF. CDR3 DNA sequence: TGTGCCTGGAGGGGGGGGAACACTGAAGCTTTCTTT.

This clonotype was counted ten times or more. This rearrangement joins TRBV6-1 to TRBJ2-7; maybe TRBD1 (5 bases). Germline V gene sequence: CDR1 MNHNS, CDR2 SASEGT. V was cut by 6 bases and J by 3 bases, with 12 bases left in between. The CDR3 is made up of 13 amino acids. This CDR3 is CASRETVGYEQYF. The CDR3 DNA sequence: TGTGCCAGCAGGGAGACAGTAGGCTACGAGCAGTACTTC.

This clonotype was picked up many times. The CDR3 sequence: CSASVGRTYEQYF. In DNA, the CDR3 is TGCAGTGCTAGCGTGGGACGGACCTACGAGCAGTACTTC. The chain combines TRBV20-1 with TRBJ2-7; D may be TRBD1 or TRBD2 (5 bases each). There are 13 residues in the CDR3. V was cut by 3 bases and J by 2 bases, with 11 bases left in between. From germline, CDR1 is DFQATT and CDR2 SNEGSKA (reference sequence).

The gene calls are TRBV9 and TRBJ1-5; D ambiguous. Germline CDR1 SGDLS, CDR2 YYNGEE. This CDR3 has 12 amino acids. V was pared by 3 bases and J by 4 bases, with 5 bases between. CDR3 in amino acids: CASSAGNQPQHF. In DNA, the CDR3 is TGTGCCAGCAGCGCGGGGAATCAGCCCCAGCATTTT.

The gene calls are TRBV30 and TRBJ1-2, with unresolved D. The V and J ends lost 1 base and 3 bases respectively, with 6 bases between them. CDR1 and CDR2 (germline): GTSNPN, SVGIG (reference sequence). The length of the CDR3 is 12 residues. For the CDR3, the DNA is TGTGCCTGGAGTGACGTAGACTATGGCTACACCTTC. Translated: CAWSDVDYGYTF. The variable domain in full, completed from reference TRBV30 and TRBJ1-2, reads SQTIHQWPATLVQPVGSPLSLECTVEGTSNPNLYWYRQAAGRGLQLLFYSVGIGQISSEVPQNLSASRPQDRQFILSSKKLLLSDSGFYLCAWSDVDYGYTFGSGTRLTVV.

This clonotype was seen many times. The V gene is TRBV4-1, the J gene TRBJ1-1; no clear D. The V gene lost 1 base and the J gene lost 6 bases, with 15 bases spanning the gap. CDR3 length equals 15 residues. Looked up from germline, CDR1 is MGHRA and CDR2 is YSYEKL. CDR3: CASSQVRVGEPEAFF. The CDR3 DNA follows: TGCGCCAGCAGCCAAGTTCGGGTCGGGGAGCCTGAAGCTTTCTTT.

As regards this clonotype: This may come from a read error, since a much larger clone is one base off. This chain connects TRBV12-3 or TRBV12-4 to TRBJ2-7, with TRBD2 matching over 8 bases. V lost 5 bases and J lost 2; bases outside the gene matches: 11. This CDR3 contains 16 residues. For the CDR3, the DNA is TGTGCCAGCAGTCCAGGGACGGGAGGGCCCACCTACGAGCAGTACTTC. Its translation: CASSPGTGGPTYEQYF.

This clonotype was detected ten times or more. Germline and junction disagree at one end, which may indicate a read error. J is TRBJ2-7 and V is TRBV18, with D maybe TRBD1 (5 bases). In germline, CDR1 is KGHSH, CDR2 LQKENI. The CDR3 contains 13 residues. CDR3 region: CASSPIQGQVSDF. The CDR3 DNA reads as TGTGCCAGCTCACCTATCCAGGGCCAAGTATCGGACTTC.

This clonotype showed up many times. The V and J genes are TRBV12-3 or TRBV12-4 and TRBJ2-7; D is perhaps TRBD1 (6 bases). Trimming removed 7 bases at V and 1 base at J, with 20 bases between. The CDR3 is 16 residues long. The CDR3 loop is CASKPAGTGLSYEQYF. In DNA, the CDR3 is TGTGCCAGCAAACCTGCGGGTACAGGGTTGTCCTACGAGCAGTACTTC.

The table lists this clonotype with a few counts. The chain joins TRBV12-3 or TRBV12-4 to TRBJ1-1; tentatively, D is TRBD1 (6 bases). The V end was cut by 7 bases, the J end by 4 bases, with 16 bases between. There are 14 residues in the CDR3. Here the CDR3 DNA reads TGTGCCAGCAACCCACAGGGAGGAACCACTGAAGCTTTCTTT. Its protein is CASNPQGGTTEAFF.

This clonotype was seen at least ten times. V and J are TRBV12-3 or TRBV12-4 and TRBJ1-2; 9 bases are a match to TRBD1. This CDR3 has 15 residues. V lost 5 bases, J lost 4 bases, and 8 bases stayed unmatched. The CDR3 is CASSAPGQGTYGYTF. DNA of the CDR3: TGTGCCAGCAGTGCACCGGGACAGGGAACCTATGGCTACACCTTC.

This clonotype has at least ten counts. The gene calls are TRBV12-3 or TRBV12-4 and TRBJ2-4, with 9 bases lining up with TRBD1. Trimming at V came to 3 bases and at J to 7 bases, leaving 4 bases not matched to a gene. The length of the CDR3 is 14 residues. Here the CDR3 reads CASSLTGGDNIQYF. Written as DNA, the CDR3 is TGTGCCAGCAGTTTGACAGGGGGGGATAACATTCAGTACTTC.

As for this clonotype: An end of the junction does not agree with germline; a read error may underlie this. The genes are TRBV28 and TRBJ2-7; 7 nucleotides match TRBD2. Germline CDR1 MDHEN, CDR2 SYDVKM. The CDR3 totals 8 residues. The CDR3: CASENGGF. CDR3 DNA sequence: TGTGCCAGCGAAAACGGGGGGTTC.

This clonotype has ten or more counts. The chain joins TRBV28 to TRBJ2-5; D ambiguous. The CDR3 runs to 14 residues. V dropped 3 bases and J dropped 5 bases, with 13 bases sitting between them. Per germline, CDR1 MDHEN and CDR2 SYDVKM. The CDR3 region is CASSFEVAWETQYF. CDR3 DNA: TGTGCCAGCAGTTTTGAAGTCGCCTGGGAGACCCAGTACTTC.

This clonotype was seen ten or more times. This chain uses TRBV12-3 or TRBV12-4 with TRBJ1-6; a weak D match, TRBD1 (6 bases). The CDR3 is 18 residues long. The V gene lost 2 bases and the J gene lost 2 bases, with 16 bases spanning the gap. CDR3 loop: CASSLTRGRSTYNSPLHF. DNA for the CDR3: TGTGCCAGCAGTTTAACCAGGGGACGTAGCACCTATAATTCACCCCTCCACTTT.

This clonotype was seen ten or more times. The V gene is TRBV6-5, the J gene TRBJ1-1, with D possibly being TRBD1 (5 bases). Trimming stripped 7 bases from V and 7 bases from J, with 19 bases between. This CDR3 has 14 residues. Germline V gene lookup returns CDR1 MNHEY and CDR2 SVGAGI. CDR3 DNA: TGTGCCAGCATCCCCGTGGGGAGGGGCGTTGAAGCTTTCTTT. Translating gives CASIPVGRGVEAFF.

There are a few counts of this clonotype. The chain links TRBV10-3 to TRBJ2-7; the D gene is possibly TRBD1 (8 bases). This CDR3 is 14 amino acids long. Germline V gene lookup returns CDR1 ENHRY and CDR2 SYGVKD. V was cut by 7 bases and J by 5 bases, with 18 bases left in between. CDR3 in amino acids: CAITETGEGDEQYF. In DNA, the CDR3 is TGTGCCATCACCGAGACAGGGGAGGGCGACGAGCAGTACTTC.